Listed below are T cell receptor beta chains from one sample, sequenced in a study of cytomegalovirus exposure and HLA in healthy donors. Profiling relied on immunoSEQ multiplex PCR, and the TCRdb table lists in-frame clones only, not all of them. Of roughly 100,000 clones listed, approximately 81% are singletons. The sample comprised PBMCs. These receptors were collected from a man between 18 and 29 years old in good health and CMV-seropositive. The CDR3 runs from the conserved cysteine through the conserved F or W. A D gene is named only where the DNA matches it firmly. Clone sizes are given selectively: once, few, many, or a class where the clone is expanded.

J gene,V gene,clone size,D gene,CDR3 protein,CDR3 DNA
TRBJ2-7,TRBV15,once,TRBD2,CATSRAPGTSAYEQYF,TGTGCCACCAGCAGAGCCCCCGGGACTAGCGCCTACGAGCAGTACTTC
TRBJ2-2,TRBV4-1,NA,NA,CASSQDPVAEGGGNTGELFF,TGCGCCAGCAGCCAAGATCCGGTTGCGGAGGGAGGAGGTAACACCGGGGAGCTGTTTTTT
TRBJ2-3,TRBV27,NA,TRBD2,CASSGWREGRTDTQYF,TGTGCCAGCAGTGGGTGGCGGGAGGGTCGCACAGATACGCAGTATTTT
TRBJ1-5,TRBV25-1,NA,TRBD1,CASKGTGGDQPQHF,TGTGCCAGCAAAGGGACAGGGGGGGATCAGCCCCAGCATTTT
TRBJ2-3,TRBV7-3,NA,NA,CASSLYQGSADTQYF,TGTGCCAGCAGCTTATATCAGGGATCCGCAGATACGCAGTATTTT
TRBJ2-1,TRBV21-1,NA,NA,CASSKETSSKHNEQFF,TGTGCCAGCAGCAAAGAAACTAGCTCCAAACACAATGAGCAGTTCTTC
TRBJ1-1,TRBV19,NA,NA,CASRRGMTEAFF,TGTGCCAGTAGGAGAGGGATGACTGAAGCTTTCTTT
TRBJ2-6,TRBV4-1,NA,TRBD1,CASSQSQAGGYGANVLTF,TGCGCCAGCAGCCAGTCCCAAGCAGGGGGATATGGGGCCAACGTCCTGACTTTC
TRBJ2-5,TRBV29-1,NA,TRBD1,CSVEDQRTGVGETQYF,TGCAGCGTTGAAGATCAAAGGACAGGGGTAGGGGAGACCCAGTACTTC
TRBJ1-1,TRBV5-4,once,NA,CASFEGNTEAFF,TGTGCCAGCTTCGAGGGGAACACTGAAGCTTTCTTT
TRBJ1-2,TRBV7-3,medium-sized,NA,CASSFGGSYGYTF,TGTGCCAGCAGCTTTGGCGGATCCTATGGCTACACCTTC
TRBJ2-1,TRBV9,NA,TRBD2,CASSTGLGPRREQFF,TGTGCCAGCAGTACCGGACTAGGCCCACGTAGAGAGCAGTTCTTC
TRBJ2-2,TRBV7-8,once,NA,CASSSSREIRNTGELFF,TGTGCCAGCAGCTCCTCGAGGGAGATCAGGAACACCGGGGAGCTGTTTTTT
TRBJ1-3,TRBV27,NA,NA,CASSMDPGNTIYF,TGTGCCAGCAGTATGGATCCAGGCAACACCATATATTTT
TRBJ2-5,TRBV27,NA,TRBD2,CASSLMGGSETQYF,TGTGCCAGCAGCCTGATGGGGGGGTCGGAGACCCAGTACTTC
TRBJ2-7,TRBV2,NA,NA,CASKAGTSSYEQYF,TGTGCCAGCAAAGCCGGGACTTCCTCCTACGAGCAGTACTTC
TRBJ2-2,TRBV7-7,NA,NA,CASSSRTGELFF,TGTGCCAGCAGCTCGCGGACCGGGGAGCTGTTTTTT
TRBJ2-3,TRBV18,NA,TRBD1,CASSPPGQGRDTQYF,TGTGCCAGCTCACCCCCGGGACAGGGAAGAGATACGCAGTATTTT
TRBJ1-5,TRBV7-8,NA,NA,CASSLAPGMDNQPQHF,TGTGCCAGCAGCTTAGCACCGGGGATGGACAATCAGCCCCAGCATTTT
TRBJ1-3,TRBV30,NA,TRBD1,CAWSGGTAISGNTIYF,TGTGCCTGGAGTGGGGGGACAGCGATCTCTGGAAACACCATATATTTT
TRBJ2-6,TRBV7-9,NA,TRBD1,CATQGGSGANVLTF,TGTGCTACACAGGGGGGCTCTGGGGCCAACGTCCTGACTTTC
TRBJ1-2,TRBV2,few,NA,CASSEGAGIVHGYTF,TGTGCCAGCAGTGAGGGTGCAGGGATCGTACATGGCTACACCTTC
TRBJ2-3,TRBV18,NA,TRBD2,CASSPPGGYGTDTQYF,TGTGCCAGCTCACCACCGGGAGGGTATGGCACAGATACGCAGTATTTT
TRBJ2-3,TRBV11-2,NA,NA,CASSLGVWSSTDTQYF,TGTGCCAGCAGCTTAGGGGTGTGGAGTAGCACAGATACGCAGTATTTT
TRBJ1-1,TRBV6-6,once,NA,CASSEGGTEAFF,TGTGCCAGCAGCGAGGGAGGAACTGAAGCTTTCTTT
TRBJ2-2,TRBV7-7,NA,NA,CASSPSWEGELFF,TGTGCCAGCAGCCCTAGTTGGGAGGGGGAGCTGTTTTTT
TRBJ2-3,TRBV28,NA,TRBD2,CASSNHAGGSTDTQYF,TGTGCCAGCAGTAACCACGCGGGGGGGAGCACAGATACGCAGTATTTT
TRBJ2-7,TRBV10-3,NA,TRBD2,CATTGLSGASSYEQYF,TGTGCCACCACCGGGCTCAGCGGGGCGAGCTCCTACGAGCAGTACTTC
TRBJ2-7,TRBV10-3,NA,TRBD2,CAIGPPGGYEQYF,TGTGCCATCGGGCCCCCGGGAGGCTACGAGCAGTACTTC
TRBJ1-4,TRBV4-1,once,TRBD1,CASSQGPGTGIEKLFF,TGCGCCAGCAGCCAAGGTCCCGGGACAGGGATTGAAAAACTGTTTTTT
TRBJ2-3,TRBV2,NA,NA,CASSELDSSLTDTQYF,TGTGCCAGCAGTGAGTTGGATAGCAGCCTCACAGATACGCAGTATTTT
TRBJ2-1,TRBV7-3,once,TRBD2,CASSPTSGSSEQFF,TGTGCCAGCAGCCCGACTAGCGGGAGTTCTGAGCAGTTCTTC
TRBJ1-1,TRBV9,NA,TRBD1,CASSARGLGNTEAFF,TGTGCCAGCAGCGCCAGGGGGCTGGGGAACACTGAAGCTTTCTTT
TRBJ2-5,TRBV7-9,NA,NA,CASSPTLLETQYF,TGTGCCAGCAGCCCGACATTATTGGAGACCCAGTACTTC
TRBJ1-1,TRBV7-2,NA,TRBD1,CASSRDRNTEAFF,TGTGCCAGCAGTCGGGACAGAAACACTGAAGCTTTCTTT
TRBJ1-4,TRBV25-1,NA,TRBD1,CASSGDSRIRLFF,TGTGCCAGCAGTGGGGACAGCCGAATTCGCCTGTTTTTT
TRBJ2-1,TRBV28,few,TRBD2,CASSPSRLAGGREQFF,TGTGCCAGCAGTCCTTCTCGACTAGCGGGAGGCAGGGAGCAGTTCTTC
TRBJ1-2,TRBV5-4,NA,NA,CASSLVYRQDNYGYTF,TGTGCCAGCAGCTTGGTCTACAGGCAGGATAACTATGGCTACACCTTC
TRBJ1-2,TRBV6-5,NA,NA,CASSSIGGTFLSGYTF,TGTGCCAGCAGTTCAATCGGGGGGACATTTCTATCTGGCTACACCTTC
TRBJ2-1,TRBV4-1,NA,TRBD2,CASSQGGGSSNEQFF,TGCGCCAGCAGCCAAGGGGGGGGGAGCAGCAATGAGCAGTTCTTC
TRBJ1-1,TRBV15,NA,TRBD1,CATMDRRNTEAFF,TGTGCCACCATGGACAGGCGAAACACTGAAGCTTTCTTT
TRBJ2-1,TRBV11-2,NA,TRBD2,CASSSKREVVGFF,TGTGCCAGCAGCTCCAAGCGGGAGGTAGTCGGGTTCTTC
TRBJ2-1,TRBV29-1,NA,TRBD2,CSVERGLAGGGNEQFF,TGCAGCGTTGAAAGGGGACTAGCGGGAGGGGGCAATGAGCAGTTCTTC
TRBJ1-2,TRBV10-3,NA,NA,CAISEPGEWVLGYGYTF,TGTGCCATCAGTGAGCCCGGGGAGTGGGTATTGGGCTATGGCTACACCTTC
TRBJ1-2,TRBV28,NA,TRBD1,CASSLTTGGYGYTF,TGTGCCAGCAGTCTTACGACAGGGGGCTATGGCTACACCTTC
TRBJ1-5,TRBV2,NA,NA,CASSESSWGAQHF,TGTGCCAGCAGTGAGAGCTCTTGGGGGGCCCAGCATTTT
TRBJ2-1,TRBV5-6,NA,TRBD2,CASSLEAGAVQFF,TGTGCCAGCAGCTTGGAGGCGGGAGCCGTCCAGTTCTTC
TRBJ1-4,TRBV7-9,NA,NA,CASSLIGSGFGKLFF,TGTGCCAGCAGCTTAATCGGATCAGGGTTTGGAAAACTGTTTTTT
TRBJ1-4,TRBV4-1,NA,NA,CASSQEPPRANEKLFF,TGCGCCAGCAGCCAAGAACCCCCCAGGGCGAATGAAAAACTGTTTTTT
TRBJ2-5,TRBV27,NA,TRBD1,CASSPGQGGETQYF,TGTGCCAGCAGCCCGGGACAGGGAGGAGAGACCCAGTACTTC
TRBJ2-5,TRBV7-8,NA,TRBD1,CASSWTGSETQYF,TGTGCCAGCAGTTGGACAGGGTCGGAGACCCAGTACTTC
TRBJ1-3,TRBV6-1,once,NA,CASRPQGSGNTIYF,TGTGCCAGCAGACCTCAGGGATCTGGAAACACCATATATTTT
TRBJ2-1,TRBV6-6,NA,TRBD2,CASSPGLAGGREQFF,TGTGCCAGCAGCCCTGGACTAGCGGGAGGCAGGGAGCAGTTCTTC
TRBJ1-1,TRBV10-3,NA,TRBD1,CAISPAGGSLMNTEAFF,TGTGCCATCAGTCCCGCAGGGGGCTCCTTAATGAACACTGAAGCTTTCTTT